This TCR beta chain is from a study of PD-1 blockade in classical Hodgkin lymphoma. This clone was picked up one time. Regarding time point: newly diagnosed, previously untreated cHL patient sample. With magnetic negative selection, CD4+ T cells were purified from PBMCs that had been thawed. Acting as the comparison were PBMCs from newly diagnosed, untreated classical Hodgkin lymphoma. Germline CDR1 and CDR2: SQVTM and ANQGSEA. CDR3 length: 12 residues. The trim removed 6 bases at V and 8 bases at J, leaving 9 bases unmatched. TCRdb's copy holds only in-frame clones and misses some; the assay was immunoSEQ multiplex PCR. The table records some 14,000 clones, 85% to 90% of them present only once.

The origin of this receptor is a human donor with classical Hodgkin lymphoma. The chain recombines TRBV29-1 with TRBJ1-2; 7 bases are a match to TRBD1. The source material was CD4+ T cells from blood. The CDR3 spells CSVLAGGNGYTF. The DNA for the CDR3 is TGCAGCGTGCTCGCAGGGGGGAACGGCTACACCTTC.